One sample yielded the 16 T cell receptor beta chains listed below, sequenced in a study of cytomegalovirus exposure and HLA in healthy donors. 60 Vbeta and 13 Jbeta primers were used in PCR. TCRdb's table, derived via immunoSEQ multiplex PCR, lists solely in-frame clones and lacks some. The sample table includes about 130,000 clones. Source material: PBMCs. Receptor source: a young man in good health and CMV-seronegative.

The chain combines TRBV6-4 with TRBJ2-2; tentatively, D is TRBD1 (5 bases). The CDR3 loop spans 15 amino acids. V was clipped by 5 bases and J by 2 bases, with 12 bases between them. The germline gives CDR1 MRHNA, CDR2 SNTAGT. The CDR3 nucleotides are TGTGCCAGCAGTAGGGAACGGACAAACACCGGGGAGCTGTTTTTT. Its translation: CASSRERTNTGELFF.

The V call is TRBV19, the J call TRBJ1-5; D is unresolved. Germline V gene lookup returns CDR1 LNHDA and CDR2 SQIVND (reference sequence). The length of the CDR3 is 14 residues. V lost 3 bases, J lost 3 bases, and 9 bases lay in between. The CDR3 region is CASSIRGPNQPQHF. The DNA of the CDR3 is TGTGCCAGTAGTATTAGAGGGCCCAATCAGCCCCAGCATTTT.

The genes are TRBV28 and TRBJ1-2, with TRBD1 matching 9 bases. The germline V gene encodes CDR1 MDHEN and CDR2 SYDVKM. There are 15 residues in the CDR3. The V gene end was trimmed by 6 bases and the J gene end by 5 bases; junction bases not matched to a gene: 10. In DNA, the CDR3 is TGTGCCAGCAGCCGAACGGGACAGGGAGTTTATGGCTACACCTTC. Its protein product is CASSRTGQGVYGYTF.

This rearrangement joins TRBV5-1 to TRBJ1-3, with D maybe TRBD1 (6 bases). This CDR3 has 15 amino acids. The germline V and J ends were trimmed by 2 bases and 1 base, with 10 bases remaining between them. CDR1 is SGHRS and CDR2 is YFSETQ in the germline V gene. In nucleotides, the CDR3 is TGCGCCAGCAGCTTACAGGGTATATCTGGAAACACCATATATTTT. This translates into CASSLQGISGNTIYF.

The chain combines TRBV7-8 with TRBJ1-2; 8 bases match TRBD1. The J segment lost 7 bases and the V segment lost 2 bases, leaving 3 bases of the junction unmatched. Germline CDR1 and CDR2: SGHVS and FQNEAQ. The CDR3 has 13 residues. CDR3 in DNA: TGTGCCAGCAGCTTAAGGACAGGGCTTGGCTACACCTTC. Residues: CASSLRTGLGYTF.

The J gene is TRBJ2-4, the V gene TRBV5-4, with a weak D call TRBD1 (6 bases). The CDR3 covers 16 residues. Trimming left V 1 base short and J 4 bases short, with 15 bases between. Germline values: CDR1 SGHNT, CDR2 YYREEE (reference sequence). The CDR3 region has the DNA TGTGCCAGCAGCTTGTCTGGCGCAGGGGCTAAAAACATTCAGTACTTC. As protein: CASSLSGAGAKNIQYF.

This chain connects TRBV19 to TRBJ1-1; D remains ambiguous. V was cut by 5 bases and J by 4 bases, with 11 bases left in between. Per germline, CDR1 LNHDA and CDR2 SQIVND (reference sequence). CDR3 size: 13 residues. The CDR3 loop reads CASSPKGGTEAFF. For the CDR3, the DNA is TGTGCCAGTAGTCCCAAAGGAGGCACTGAAGCTTTCTTT.

This sequence joins TRBV29-1 and TRBJ2-5; 10 bases are shared with TRBD2. TRBJ2-7 matches the DNA end more closely, so the J call is doubtful. From germline, CDR1 is SQVTM and CDR2 ANQGSEA. The CDR3 extends over 14 amino acids. The CDR3 region has the DNA TGCAGCGTTGGCAGCGGGGGGGCAAGCTACGAGCAGTACTTC. Translating gives CSVGSGGASYEQYF.

This rearrangement joins TRBV18 to TRBJ2-7; possible D gene TRBD1, 6 bases. From germline, CDR1 is KGHSH and CDR2 LQKENI. The CDR3 has 14 amino acids. Trimming cost V 3 bases and J 6 bases, with 15 bases left between them. CDR3 nucleotides: TGTGCCAGCTCACCCGGACAGTGGGCCGCCGAGCAGTACTTC. This encodes CASSPGQWAAEQYF.

This rearrangement joins TRBV19 to TRBJ1-2, with D possibly being TRBD1 (6 bases). The germline V and J ends were trimmed by 8 bases and 3 bases, with 19 bases remaining between them. The V gene's germline CDR1 is LNHDA and CDR2 SQIVND (reference sequence). The CDR3 sequence is 15 residues long. The CDR3 region is CASSRGGSIDYGYTF. The CDR3, as DNA: TGTGCCAGTTCTAGAGGGGGATCGATTGACTATGGCTACACCTTC.

The V call is TRBV2, the J call TRBJ1-5; tentatively, D is TRBD1 (5 bases). The CDR3 is made up of 15 amino acids. CDR1 and CDR2 (germline): SNHLY, FYNNEI. V was pared by 3 bases and J by 5 bases, with 14 bases between. The CDR3 region is CASSDSDIGHQPQHF. The CDR3 nucleotides read TGTGCCAGCAGTGACTCGGACATCGGGCATCAGCCCCAGCATTTT.

This chain's CDR3 is CASSFSAGSSGNTIYF. Here the CDR3 DNA reads TGTGCCAGCAGTTTTTCCGCCGGTAGCTCTGGAAACACCATATATTTT. The chain couples TRBV27 to TRBJ1-3; no definite D call. CDR3 length equals 16 residues. V shed 3 bases and J shed 0 bases, with 12 bases lying between them. Germline-derived CDR1 and CDR2 are MNHEY and SMNVEV (reference sequence).

V gene TRBV4-1 combines with J gene TRBJ2-5, with 7 bases fitting TRBD2. The CDR3 is made up of 17 amino acids. Germline lookup yields CDR1 MGHRA and CDR2 YSYEKL. Unmatched junction bases numbered 18, after V lost 4 bases and J lost 7 bases. The CDR3 DNA reads as TGCGCCAGCAGCCCGGGCCTGGCGGGAGTGATGGGGGGGACCCAGTACTTC. Protein sequence: CASSPGLAGVMGGTQYF.

Turning to this clone: Mismatch with germline at one junction end may stem from a read error. The CDR3 coding sequence is TGTGCCAGTAGCGGCGGTCCCCACTATGGCTACACCTTC. Its protein product is CASSGGPHYGYTF. The chain links TRBV9 to TRBJ1-2; D gene unclear. Germline CDR1 and CDR2: SGDLS and YYNGEE. CDR3 length equals 13 residues. The full variable domain, completed using reference TRBV9 and TRBJ1-2, is DSGVTQTPKHLITATGQRVTLRCSPRSGDLSVYWYQQSLDQGLQFLIQYYNGEERAKGNILERFSAQQFPDLHSELNLSSLELGDSALYFCASSGGPHYGYTFGSGTRLTVV.

V and J are TRBV4-3 and TRBJ1-2; D gene unclear. In germline, CDR1 is LGHNA, CDR2 YSLEER. The germline V and J ends were trimmed by 0 bases and 3 bases, with 5 bases remaining between them. This CDR3 spans 13 amino acids. CDR3 sequence reads: CASSQDLDYGYTF. In nucleotides, the CDR3 is TGCGCCAGCAGCCAAGATTTAGACTATGGCTACACCTTC.

The chain combines TRBV10-3 with TRBJ2-3; D may be TRBD2 (6 bases). The CDR3 length is 16 residues. Germline V lookup: CDR1 ENHRY, CDR2 SYGVKD. The V gene lost 6 bases and the J gene lost 0 bases, with 16 bases spanning the gap. For the CDR3, the DNA is TGTGCCATCAGCCCCCGGGACTCCCAGAGCACAGATACGCAGTATTTT. Translated: CAISPRDSQSTDTQYF.